This TCR beta chain derives from a study of T cell responses to AZD1222 COVID-19 vaccine. Study-wide background: Pooling of second doses given at about 4 or about 12 weeks was done. Study-level findings and limits: Donors were largely white British and mainly female; clonal diversity was possibly underestimated.

A remark on this clone: Its target is not known.

From germline, CDR1 is LGHDT and CDR2 YNNKEL (reference sequence). J was trimmed by 2 bases and V by 4 bases; bases with no gene match: 5. The CDR3 length is 15 residues. Method: immunoSEQ multiplex PCR; TCRdb's copy keeps in-frame clones and lacks some. The table records 60,000 to 80,000 clones, roughly 90% of them present only once. The material was peripheral blood, obtained on day 0 of AZD1222 vaccination. This chain joins TRBV3-1 (or the pseudogene TRBV3-2) and TRBJ2-4; TRBD1 matches 7 bases. The receptor was derived from an adult in good health. The CDR3 reads CASSREGQPKNIQYF. In DNA, the CDR3 is TGTGCCAGCAGCCGCGAGGGACAGCCCAAAAACATTCAGTACTTC.